The sequence of this T cell receptor (beta chain) was determined in a study of blood T cell repertoires in COVID-19. About the study: The United States, Italy and Spain provided the acute and convalescent COVID-19 samples. From T cells, B-cell-depleted T cells, or PBMCs came the material, which was cDNA or gDNA.

This CDR3 is 17 amino acids long. CDR1 and CDR2 from the germline V gene are LGHNA and YNFKEQ. V lost 2 bases and J lost 1, with 15 bases in between. How the authors handled the data: Amplified reference gene primers provided the basis for estimating nucleated cell counts. The method was immunoSEQ multiplex PCR; TCRdb's version includes in-frame clones alone and lacks a portion of them. That table furnishes V, J and clone size, whereas the DNA furnished D and trimming. The sample includes about 48,000 clones, over 75% of them seen just once. What was sequenced was peripheral blood. The chain has TRBV4-2 and TRBJ1-5; perhaps TRBD1 as D (5 bases). This clonotype was obtained from a man in his 70s with acute or convalescent COVID-19. In DNA form, the CDR3 reads TGTGCCAGCAGCCAATGGGCAGGCGGGGGGAGCAATCAGCCCCAGCATTTT. It codes for CASSQWAGGGSNQPQHF.